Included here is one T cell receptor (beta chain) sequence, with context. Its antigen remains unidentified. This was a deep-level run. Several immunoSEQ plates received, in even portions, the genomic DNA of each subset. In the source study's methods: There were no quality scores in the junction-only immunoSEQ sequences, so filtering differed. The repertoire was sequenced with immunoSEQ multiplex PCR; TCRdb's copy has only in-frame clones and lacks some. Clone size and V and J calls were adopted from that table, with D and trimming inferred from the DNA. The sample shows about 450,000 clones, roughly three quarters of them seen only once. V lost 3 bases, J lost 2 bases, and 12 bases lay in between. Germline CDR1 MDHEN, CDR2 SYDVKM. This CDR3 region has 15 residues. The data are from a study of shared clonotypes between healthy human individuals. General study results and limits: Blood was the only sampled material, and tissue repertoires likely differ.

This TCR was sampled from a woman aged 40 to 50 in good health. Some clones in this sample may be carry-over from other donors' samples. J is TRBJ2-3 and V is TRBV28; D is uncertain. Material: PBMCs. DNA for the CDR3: TGTGCCAGCAGTTTTAGTGTTCCTTTCACAGATACGCAGTATTTT. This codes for CASSFSVPFTDTQYF.